The clone carrying this TCR beta chain occurred many times. TCRdb reprocessed the 5' RACE reads with MiXCR, giving one entry per CDR3 protein. The data show 640,000 or so distinct CDR3 sequences, over 5% seen once. This record comes from a study of identical twins. J lost 12 bases, V lost 3 bases, and 9 bases had no gene match. This CDR3 is 12 amino acids long. Germline CDR1 reads DFQATT; CDR2 reads SNEGSKA (reference sequence). The chain recombines TRBV20-1 with TRBJ2-3, with 7 bases that match TRBD2. The sequence was obtained from a man between 18 and 29 years old in good health. The sample consisted of naive T cells sorted from blood. The DNA of the CDR3 is TGCAGTGCTAGTCAGACTAGCCGCGATCAGTATTTT. It encodes CSASQTSRDQYF.